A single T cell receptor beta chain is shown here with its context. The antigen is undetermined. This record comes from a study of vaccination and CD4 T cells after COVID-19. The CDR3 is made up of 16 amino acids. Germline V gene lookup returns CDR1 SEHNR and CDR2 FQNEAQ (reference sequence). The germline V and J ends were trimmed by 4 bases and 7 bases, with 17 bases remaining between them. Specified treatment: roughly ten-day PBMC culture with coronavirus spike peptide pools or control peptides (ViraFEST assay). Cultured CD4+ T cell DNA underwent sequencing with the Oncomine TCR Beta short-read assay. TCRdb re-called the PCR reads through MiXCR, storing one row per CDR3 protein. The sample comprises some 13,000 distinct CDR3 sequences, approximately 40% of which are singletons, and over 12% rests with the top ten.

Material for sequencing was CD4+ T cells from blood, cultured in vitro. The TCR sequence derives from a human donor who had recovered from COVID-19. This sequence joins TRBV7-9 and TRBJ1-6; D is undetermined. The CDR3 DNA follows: TGTGCCAGCAGCTCGGCGAGAGGGATCCTGAATTCACCCCTCCACTTT. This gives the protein CASSSARGILNSPLHF.